This TCR beta chain originates from a study of T-cell memory formation after mild COVID-19. Study at large: The TCR clusters were mostly specific to one donor.

Study results and caveats: Shrinking CD4+ clones were chiefly CM and EM; CD8+ ones were chiefly EMRA. Whether day 37 second-wave clones are SARS-CoV-2-specific was not confirmed.

This clonotype was seen more than once but under ten times. What it binds is unknown. This CDR3 comprises 16 residues. V was pared by 1 base and J by 6 bases, with 10 bases of the junction left unmatched. The germline gives CDR1 SGDLS, CDR2 YYNGEE. Constant-segment primers and 5'RACE yielded cDNA libraries for TCR alpha and TCR beta, each carrying sample barcodes and UMIs. TCRdb ran MiXCR on the 5' RACE reads and lists one entry per CDR3 protein. The sample carries 300,000 to 400,000 distinct CDR3 sequences, approximately 29% recorded once. This clonotype was sampled from an adult woman who had mild COVID-19 (a few samples of this study predate the infection). Cell type and time point are not known. V usage is TRBV9 and J usage is TRBJ2-1, with 7 bases aligning to TRBD2. Input material: PBMCs or a T cell subset sorted from them (not recorded which). The CDR3 spells CASSVSSSGFGNEQFF. In DNA form, the CDR3 reads TGTGCCAGCAGCGTATCATCTAGCGGATTTGGCAATGAGCAGTTCTTC. Looking up the rest from reference TRBV9 and TRBJ2-1 gives the full variable domain: DSGVTQTPKHLITATGQRVTLRCSPRSGDLSVYWYQQSLDQGLQFLIQYYNGEERAKGNILERFSAQQFPDLHSELNLSSLELGDSALYFCASSVSSSGFGNEQFFGPGTRLTVL.